These T cell receptor beta chains were read from a single sample in a study of blood T cells in healthy people across ages. TCRdb reanalysed the 5' RACE reads using MiXCR and keeps one entry per CDR3 protein. This repertoire shows fewer than 900,000 distinct CDR3 sequences, more than 40% found once; its top ten account for 20% to 25%. The sample consisted of blood. The receptors derive from a woman aged 60-70 years in good health. CDR3s include the opening cysteine and the closing phenylalanine or tryptophan. The D gene is left open where the match is weak. Where a row states a size, it is once, few, many or the class of an expanded clone; other rows omit it.

j_gene: TRBJ2-5
d_gene: NA
v_gene: TRBV10-3
abundance: NA
CDR3nt: TGTGCCATCAGTCACCGGGTCAACCGAGAGACCCAGTACTTC
CDR3aa: CAISHRVNRETQYF

j_gene: TRBJ2-7
d_gene: TRBD2
v_gene: TRBV5-6
abundance: NA
CDR3nt: TGTGCCAGCAGCTTGGATGTGGGAGGGCACGAGCAGTACTTC
CDR3aa: CASSLDVGGHEQYF

j_gene: TRBJ2-3
d_gene: TRBD2
v_gene: TRBV7-3
abundance: NA
CDR3nt: TGTGCCGGCAGCTGGCTCAGCGGGGGGGAAACAGATACGCAGTATTTT
CDR3aa: CAGSWLSGGETDTQYF

j_gene: TRBJ2-7
d_gene: TRBD1
v_gene: TRBV6-2/TRBV6-3
abundance: NA
CDR3nt: TGTGCCAGCAGTACGACTCGGGACAGGGGGTCCTACGAGCAGTACTTC
CDR3aa: CASSTTRDRGSYEQYF

j_gene: TRBJ2-1
d_gene: TRBD1
v_gene: TRBV27
abundance: NA
CDR3nt: TGTGCCAGCAGTTCGGGCCGACATCCGGACAGGTTCTACAATGAGCAGTTCTTC
CDR3aa: CASSSGRHPDRFYNEQFF

j_gene: TRBJ2-1
d_gene: TRBD2
v_gene: TRBV7-3
abundance: few
CDR3nt: TGTGCCAGCAGCGGGAAGCCCTCTCTGGGAGGGAGCCTCGGTGAGCAGTTCTTC
CDR3aa: CASSGKPSLGGSLGEQFF

j_gene: TRBJ2-1
d_gene: TRBD2
v_gene: TRBV5-5
abundance: NA
CDR3nt: TGTGCCAGCCCGCGGGGGGCCAACTTCAATGAGCAGTTCTTC
CDR3aa: CASPRGANFNEQFF

j_gene: TRBJ2-1
d_gene: NA
v_gene: TRBV2
abundance: few
CDR3nt: TGTGCCGGCATTATGGGAGCCCCGGGATACAATGAGCAGTTCTTC
CDR3aa: CAGIMGAPGYNEQFF

j_gene: TRBJ1-2
d_gene: TRBD1
v_gene: TRBV25-1
abundance: few
CDR3nt: TGTGCCAGCAGAGACAGGGAGCTCTATGGCTACACCTTC
CDR3aa: CASRDRELYGYTF

j_gene: TRBJ2-1
d_gene: TRBD2
v_gene: TRBV28
abundance: NA
CDR3nt: TGTGCCAGCAGGCTAGGGCTAGCGGGATATAATGAGCAGTTCTTC
CDR3aa: CASRLGLAGYNEQFF

j_gene: TRBJ2-1
d_gene: NA
v_gene: TRBV7-3
abundance: NA
CDR3nt: TGTGCCAGCGGCTTAATGTCTAATGAGCAGTTCTTC
CDR3aa: CASGLMSNEQFF

j_gene: TRBJ2-6
d_gene: TRBD1
v_gene: TRBV27
abundance: NA
CDR3nt: TGTGCCAGCAGTTTAAGGGGGACAGGGAACTCTGGGGCCAACGTCCCGACTTTC
CDR3aa: CASSLRGTGNSGANVPTF

j_gene: TRBJ2-7
d_gene: TRBD1
v_gene: TRBV3-1
abundance: few
CDR3nt: TGTGCCAGCAGCCAAGTGCGACAGGGAGTTTACGAGCAGTACTTC
CDR3aa: CASSQVRQGVYEQYF

j_gene: TRBJ2-1
d_gene: NA
v_gene: TRBV6-6
abundance: NA
CDR3nt: TGTGCCGGCACCGCAAAAACAAGCTCCAATGAGCAGTTCTTC
CDR3aa: CAGTAKTSSNEQFF

j_gene: TRBJ2-1
d_gene: TRBD2
v_gene: TRBV9
abundance: NA
CDR3nt: TGTGCCAGCAGCGTAGGAGGAGCGGGAGGCGACAATGAGCAGTTCTTC
CDR3aa: CASSVGGAGGDNEQFF

j_gene: TRBJ2-7
d_gene: NA
v_gene: TRBV6-6
abundance: NA
CDR3nt: TGTGCCAGCGGATATCTCGAGCAGTACTTC
CDR3aa: CASGYLEQYF

j_gene: TRBJ2-3
d_gene: NA
v_gene: TRBV21-1
abundance: NA
CDR3nt: TGTGCCAGCAGCAAAGCGCCGACTTGGCGGGAGGCGGAAGATACGCAGTATTTT
CDR3aa: CASSKAPTWREAEDTQYF

j_gene: TRBJ1-2
d_gene: NA
v_gene: TRBV7-3
abundance: NA
CDR3nt: TGTGCCAGCAGCTTATCCCCACAGGGAACTAACTATGGCTACACCTTC
CDR3aa: CASSLSPQGTNYGYTF

j_gene: TRBJ1-2
d_gene: TRBD1
v_gene: TRBV28
abundance: few
CDR3nt: TGTGCCAGTAATCCCGGGACAGGGGTTGGGGGCTACACCTTC
CDR3aa: CASNPGTGVGGYTF

j_gene: TRBJ1-1
d_gene: TRBD1
v_gene: TRBV7-6
abundance: NA
CDR3nt: TGTGCCAGCAGCTTAGCCTCCGGGACAGGCTGGTCTGAAGCTTTCTTT
CDR3aa: CASSLASGTGWSEAFF

j_gene: TRBJ1-2
d_gene: NA
v_gene: TRBV20-1
abundance: NA
CDR3nt: TGCAGTGCTAGTCTGCCTAACTATGGCTACACCTTC
CDR3aa: CSASLPNYGYTF

j_gene: TRBJ1-1
d_gene: NA
v_gene: TRBV2
abundance: NA
CDR3nt: TGTGCCAGCAGGGGCCGCGGGGAGGTGGCTGAAGCTTTCTTT
CDR3aa: CASRGRGEVAEAFF

j_gene: TRBJ2-7
d_gene: NA
v_gene: TRBV20-1
abundance: few
CDR3nt: TGCAGTGCTAGAGGTCAGAGGAACAGTTACGAGCAGTACTTC
CDR3aa: CSARGQRNSYEQYF

j_gene: TRBJ2-7
d_gene: NA
v_gene: TRBV4-2
abundance: NA
CDR3nt: TGTGCCAGCAGCCAAGGCTCGTCAGGACCTGGCTACGAGCAGTACTTC
CDR3aa: CASSQGSSGPGYEQYF

j_gene: TRBJ1-1
d_gene: NA
v_gene: TRBV28
abundance: NA
CDR3nt: TGTGCCGGCCAAGGGCAGGGGTCGGGCACTGAAGCTTTCTTT
CDR3aa: CAGQGQGSGTEAFF

j_gene: TRBJ2-3
d_gene: TRBD2
v_gene: TRBV20-1
abundance: many
CDR3nt: TGCAGTGCCACCGGGACTAGCGGGAGTTCTCGCACAGATACGCAGTATTTT
CDR3aa: CSATGTSGSSRTDTQYF

j_gene: TRBJ1-1
d_gene: NA
v_gene: TRBV7-9
abundance: few
CDR3nt: TGTGCCAGCAGCCAAAAGGGGAACACTGAAGCTTTCTTT
CDR3aa: CASSQKGNTEAFF

j_gene: TRBJ2-1
d_gene: TRBD1
v_gene: TRBV12-3/TRBV12-4
abundance: NA
CDR3nt: TGTGCCAGCAGTTTAGTGGAACAGGGGGCGAGAGAGTTCTTC
CDR3aa: CASSLVEQGAREFF

j_gene: TRBJ2-6
d_gene: NA
v_gene: TRBV5-6
abundance: NA
CDR3nt: TGTGCCAGCAGCTTGAGTATAAGCTCTGGGGCCAACGTCCTGACTTTC
CDR3aa: CASSLSISSGANVLTF

j_gene: TRBJ2-4
d_gene: NA
v_gene: TRBV30
abundance: once
CDR3nt: TGTGCCGTACAGGGTATACCAACCTCCTACTACGAGCCGTACTTC
CDR3aa: CAVQGIPTSYYEPYF

j_gene: TRBJ2-5
d_gene: NA
v_gene: TRBV4-1
abundance: NA
CDR3nt: TGCGCCAGCAGCCAAGGGGCGGCAGCCACCCAAGAGACCCAGTACTTC
CDR3aa: CASSQGAAATQETQYF

j_gene: TRBJ2-5
d_gene: TRBD2
v_gene: TRBV13
abundance: NA
CDR3nt: TGTGCCAGCAGCTTACGGCGGGGGGACCAAGAGACCCAGTACTTC
CDR3aa: CASSLRRGDQETQYF

j_gene: TRBJ2-5
d_gene: NA
v_gene: TRBV29-1
abundance: many
CDR3nt: TGCAGCGTTGACAAACCCCGCAGCCAAGAGACCCAGTACTTC
CDR3aa: CSVDKPRSQETQYF

j_gene: TRBJ1-6
d_gene: NA
v_gene: TRBV12-3/TRBV12-4
abundance: few
CDR3nt: TGTGCCAGCAGTGATGCCCAGGGAGGCTCACCCCTCCACTTT
CDR3aa: CASSDAQGGSPLHF

j_gene: TRBJ2-3
d_gene: NA
v_gene: TRBV11-2
abundance: many
CDR3nt: TGTGCCAGCAGCTTAGATTGGGCCACAGATACGCAGTATTTT
CDR3aa: CASSLDWATDTQYF

j_gene: TRBJ1-1
d_gene: NA
v_gene: TRBV29-1
abundance: NA
CDR3nt: TGCAGCGTTGAACCGAGGCTGAACACTGAAGCTTTCTTT
CDR3aa: CSVEPRLNTEAFF

j_gene: TRBJ1-4
d_gene: NA
v_gene: TRBV20-1
abundance: NA
CDR3nt: TGCAGTGCTAGAGGCTGGGAAAAGGATGAAAAACTGTTTTTT
CDR3aa: CSARGWEKDEKLFF

j_gene: TRBJ2-1
d_gene: NA
v_gene: TRBV2
abundance: NA
CDR3nt: TGTGCCAGCAGTGAACGGGCGCTAAGCTCCTACAATGAGCAGTTCTTC
CDR3aa: CASSERALSSYNEQFF

j_gene: TRBJ2-5
d_gene: TRBD1
v_gene: TRBV7-8
abundance: few
CDR3nt: TGTGCCAGCAGCCCCACCCTGGGACAGGGACGAGAGACCCAGTACTTC
CDR3aa: CASSPTLGQGRETQYF

j_gene: TRBJ1-6
d_gene: NA
v_gene: TRBV14
abundance: few
CDR3nt: TGTGCCAGCAGCCAAGGACAGCATGGCAATTCACCCCTCCACTTT
CDR3aa: CASSQGQHGNSPLHF

j_gene: TRBJ2-7
d_gene: NA
v_gene: TRBV4-2
abundance: few
CDR3nt: TGTGCCAGCAGCCCCCTGGGGAGCGACGAGCAGTACTTC
CDR3aa: CASSPLGSDEQYF

j_gene: TRBJ2-6
d_gene: NA
v_gene: TRBV7-3
abundance: NA
CDR3nt: TGTGCCAGCAGCTTAACCCCGCGGACGGTTTTAGGGTTTGGGGCCAACGTCCTGACTTTC
CDR3aa: CASSLTPRTVLGFGANVLTF

j_gene: TRBJ1-5
d_gene: TRBD1
v_gene: TRBV5-1
abundance: NA
CDR3nt: TGCGCCAGCAGCCAAACCACAGGGGGTGATCAGCCCCAGCATTTT
CDR3aa: CASSQTTGGDQPQHF

j_gene: TRBJ2-3
d_gene: TRBD1
v_gene: TRBV4-2
abundance: many
CDR3nt: TGTGCCAGCAGCCGAGGACAGGATGTCACAGATACGCAGTATTTT
CDR3aa: CASSRGQDVTDTQYF

j_gene: TRBJ2-7
d_gene: NA
v_gene: TRBV18
abundance: NA
CDR3nt: TGTGCCAGCTCACGACCCCGGGGTGGCGAGCAGTACTTC
CDR3aa: CASSRPRGGEQYF

j_gene: TRBJ2-3
d_gene: TRBD2
v_gene: TRBV11-2
abundance: once
CDR3nt: TGTGCCAGCAGCGCCGGGGGGGCAAGTGGCACAGATACGCAGTATTTT
CDR3aa: CASSAGGASGTDTQYF

j_gene: TRBJ2-2
d_gene: TRBD2
v_gene: TRBV4-2
abundance: NA
CDR3nt: TGTGCCAGCAGCCGCGGGACTAGCGACACCGGGGAGCTGTTTTTT
CDR3aa: CASSRGTSDTGELFF

j_gene: TRBJ2-1
d_gene: NA
v_gene: TRBV20-1
abundance: few
CDR3nt: TGCAGTGCTAGACCGACAGTCTACAATGAGCAGTTCTTC
CDR3aa: CSARPTVYNEQFF

j_gene: TRBJ1-1
d_gene: NA
v_gene: TRBV29-1
abundance: NA
CDR3nt: TGCAGCGTGAACACTGAAGCTTTCTTT
CDR3aa: CSVNTEAFF

j_gene: TRBJ1-1
d_gene: NA
v_gene: TRBV20-1
abundance: NA
CDR3nt: TGCAGTGCTAGAGAAGCAGGGAAGGAAGCTTTCTTT
CDR3aa: CSAREAGKEAFF

j_gene: TRBJ2-1
d_gene: TRBD1
v_gene: TRBV29-1
abundance: NA
CDR3nt: TGCAGCATTGCCAGGGACAGCGTTATTTTGAATGAGCAGTTCTTC
CDR3aa: CSIARDSVILNEQFF

j_gene: TRBJ1-2
d_gene: NA
v_gene: TRBV12-3/TRBV12-4
abundance: NA
CDR3nt: TGTGCCAGCAGTTGGGTCCATTATGGCTACACCTTC
CDR3aa: CASSWVHYGYTF

j_gene: TRBJ2-5
d_gene: TRBD2
v_gene: TRBV20-1
abundance: few
CDR3nt: TGCAGTGTTTCCCCCCCAGTAGCGGGGGACGAAGGGTGGGAGACCCAGTACTTC
CDR3aa: CSVSPPVAGDEGWETQYF

j_gene: TRBJ2-5
d_gene: NA
v_gene: TRBV20-1
abundance: NA
CDR3nt: TGCAGTGCTAGAGACGTTAACCAAGAGACCCAGTACTTC
CDR3aa: CSARDVNQETQYF

j_gene: TRBJ2-1
d_gene: TRBD2
v_gene: TRBV6-5
abundance: NA
CDR3nt: TGTGCCAGCAGTTCCGGGACTAGCGGGGCCAATGAGCAGTTCTTC
CDR3aa: CASSSGTSGANEQFF

j_gene: TRBJ2-4
d_gene: NA
v_gene: TRBV20-1
abundance: few
CDR3nt: TGCAGTGCTAGTGATAGCCGGGCCCACAATCAGTACTTC
CDR3aa: CSASDSRAHNQYF

j_gene: TRBJ2-6
d_gene: NA
v_gene: TRBV14
abundance: NA
CDR3nt: TGTGCCAGCAGGAGCGGTGGGGCCAACGTCCTGACTTTC
CDR3aa: CASRSGGANVLTF

j_gene: TRBJ1-2
d_gene: NA
v_gene: TRBV5-1
abundance: NA
CDR3nt: TGCGCCAGCAGCTTGGCGGTAGGACGGAGAAACTATGGCTACACCTTC
CDR3aa: CASSLAVGRRNYGYTF